What follows describes a single T cell receptor (beta chain). A much larger clone is a single base away; this may be a read error. The CDR3 carries no conserved terminal phenylalanine or tryptophan, so it likely arises from a read error. RNA transcripts were the template, and TCR beta CDR3 regions were amplified from them. A first-round RT-PCR used HTBI primers, followed by a second-round multiplex PCR. In TCRdb, the multiplex PCR reads were re-called with MiXCR into one record per CDR3 protein. The sample yields 560,000 or so distinct CDR3 sequences, approximately 35% seen once. Germline CDR1 SNHLY, CDR2 FYNNEI. The V end lost 4 bases, the J end lost 7 bases, and 10 bases lay between the germline ends. CDR3 length: 12 amino acids. This sample was included in a study of Graves' ophthalmopathy and Graves' hyperthyroidism. The study excluded patients with other autoimmune diseases, uncontrolled infections, pregnancy or lactation.

The sample consisted of peripheral blood or thyroid tissue (not recorded which). The chain has TRBV2 and TRBJ1-1; no reliable D call. The sequence derives from an adult man with Graves' hyperthyroidism. In nucleotides, the CDR3 is TGTGCCAGCAGTGGGGCGGCAGGTGAAGCTTTCCTT. Amino acids: CASSGAAGEAFL.